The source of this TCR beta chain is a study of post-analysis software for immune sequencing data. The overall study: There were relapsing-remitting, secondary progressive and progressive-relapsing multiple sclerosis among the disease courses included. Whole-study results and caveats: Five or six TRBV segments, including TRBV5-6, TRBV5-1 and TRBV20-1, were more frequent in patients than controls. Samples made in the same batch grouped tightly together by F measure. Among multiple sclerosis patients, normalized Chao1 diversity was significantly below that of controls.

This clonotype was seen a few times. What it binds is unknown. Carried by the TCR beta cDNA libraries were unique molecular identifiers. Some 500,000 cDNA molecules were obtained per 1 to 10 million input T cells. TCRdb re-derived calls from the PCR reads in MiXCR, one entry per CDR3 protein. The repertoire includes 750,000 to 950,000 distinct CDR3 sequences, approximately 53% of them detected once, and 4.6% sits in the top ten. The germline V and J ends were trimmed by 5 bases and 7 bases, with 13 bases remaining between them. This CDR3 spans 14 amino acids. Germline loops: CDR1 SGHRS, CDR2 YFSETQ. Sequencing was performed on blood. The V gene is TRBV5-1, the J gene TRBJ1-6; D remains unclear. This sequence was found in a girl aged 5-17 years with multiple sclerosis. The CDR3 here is CASRAGRGNSPLHF. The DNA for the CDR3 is TGCGCCAGCAGGGCCGGCCGAGGAAATTCACCCCTCCACTTT.